These 28 T cell receptor beta chains were all obtained from the same sample, sequenced in a study of blood T cell repertoires in COVID-19. The data were produced by immunoSEQ multiplex PCR, yet TCRdb's version contains in-frame clones alone and is incomplete. The repertoire includes over 120,000 clones, about nine tenths of them detected once, and about 4.1% sits in the top ten. Specimen: PBMCs or T cells enriched from blood (not recorded which). The source of these receptors is a man over 45 who had recovered from COVID-19.

The CDR3 coding sequence is TGTGCCAGCAGGGGTGACACGAGCCTCTATGGCTACACCTTC. It encodes CASRGDTSLYGYTF. The chain uses TRBV2 and TRBJ1-2; D uncertain. Trimming shortened V by 6 bases and J by 4 bases, and 15 bases separated the two germline ends. The CDR3 runs 14 residues. Germline V gene data show CDR1 as SNHLY and CDR2 as FYNNEI.

J is TRBJ1-2 and V is TRBV9; a possible D gene is TRBD1 (5 bases). The CDR3 covers 15 residues. The germline CDR1 and CDR2 sequences are SGDLS and YYNGEE. V was cut by 2 bases and J by 7 bases, with 18 bases left in between. The CDR3 DNA sequence: TGTGCCAGCAGCGTCTCCAGGGCAGCGGGGGGTGGCTACACCTTC. It codes for CASSVSRAAGGGYTF.

The chain is built from TRBV28 and TRBJ2-2; unclear D gene. The V and J ends lost 6 bases and 0 bases respectively, with 11 bases between them. Germline V gene lookup returns CDR1 MDHEN and CDR2 SYDVKM. The CDR3 has 15 residues. CDR3 protein: CASSFRRANTGELFF. The CDR3 nucleotides are TGTGCCAGCAGCTTCAGGCGAGCGAACACCGGGGAGCTGTTTTTT.

The CDR3: CASSFEGGQYF. CDR3 in DNA: TGCGCCAGCAGCTTCGAAGGGGGGCAGTACTTC. V usage is TRBV5-1 and J usage is TRBJ2-7; a weak D match, TRBD1 (6 bases). Per germline, CDR1 SGHRS and CDR2 YFSETQ. CDR3 length equals 11 residues. Trimming took 2 bases from V and 9 from J, leaving 9 bases between them.

V gene TRBV11-2 combines with J gene TRBJ2-1; D perhaps matches TRBD2 (7 bases). This CDR3 contains 17 residues. V was clipped by 4 bases and J by 3 bases, with 19 bases between them. The germline gives CDR1 SGHAT, CDR2 FQNNGV. The CDR3 region is CASSSIRGALVYNEQFF. The CDR3 region has the DNA TGTGCCAGCAGCTCGATTCGGGGGGCGCTGGTCTACAATGAGCAGTTCTTC.

The V and J genes are TRBV5-1 and TRBJ2-7; TRBD1 aligns across 7 bases. The CDR3 loop spans 14 amino acids. The germline V gene encodes CDR1 SGHRS and CDR2 YFSETQ. With 4 bases clipped from V and 3 bases from J, the junction kept 7 bases outside the gene matches. The CDR3 is CASSGQGTVYEQYF. CDR3 nucleotides: TGCGCCAGCAGCGGGCAGGGGACAGTCTACGAGCAGTACTTC.

The V gene is TRBV19, the J gene TRBJ1-6, with 7 bases identical to TRBD1. V trimming: 3 bases; J trimming: 13 bases; junction bases outside the gene matches: 6. CDR3 length: 13 amino acids. Germline V gives CDR1 LNHDA, CDR2 SQIVND (reference sequence). CDR3 DNA: TGTGCCAGTAGTATCCGACAGGGAATGCCCCTCCACTTT. It yields the protein CASSIRQGMPLHF. The variable domain in full, with the rest retrieved from reference TRBV19 and TRBJ1-6, is DGGITQSPKYLFRKEGQNVTLSCEQNLNHDAMYWYRQDPGQGLRLIYYSQIVNDFQKGDIAEGYSVSREKKESFPLTVTSAQKNPTAFYLCASSIRQGMPLHFGNGTRLTVT.

CDR3 bases: TGTGCCAGCAGTGAATATGGGAGGGGCACAAACACTGAAGCTTTCTTT. Amino acid sequence: CASSEYGRGTNTEAFF. The rearrangement uses TRBV25-1 and TRBJ1-1, with a tentative D call TRBD1 (5 bases). CDR1 MGHDK and CDR2 SYGVNS come from the germline V gene. The germline V and J ends were trimmed by 0 bases and 2 bases, with 13 bases remaining between them. This CDR3 is 16 amino acids long. The full variable domain, its missing parts supplied by reference TRBV25-1 and TRBJ1-1, is EADIYQTPRYLVIGTGKKITLECSQTMGHDKMYWYQQDPGMELHLIHYSYGVNSTEKGDLSSESTVSRIRTEHFPLTLESARPSHTSQYLCASSEYGRGTNTEAFFGQGTRLTVV.

The J gene is TRBJ2-7, the V gene TRBV28; 9 nucleotides line up with TRBD2. The CDR3 has 15 amino acids. The V and J ends lost 2 bases and 3 bases, in that order; junction bases with no gene match: 5. CDR1 and CDR2 (germline): MDHEN, SYDVKM. This CDR3 reads CASSLVAGDLYEQYF. CDR3 nucleotide sequence: TGTGCCAGCAGTTTAGTAGCGGGAGACCTCTACGAGCAGTACTTC.

The genes are TRBV3-1 (or the pseudogene TRBV3-2) and TRBJ2-7; 12 bases match TRBD2. The CDR3 has 20 amino acids. Germline values: CDR1 LGHDT, CDR2 YNNKEL (reference sequence). With 3 bases clipped from V and 2 bases from J, the junction kept 17 bases outside the gene matches. The CDR3 DNA reads TGTGCCAGCAGCCATGGAATTACCGGGACTAGCGGGCGGGCCACCTACGAGCAGTACTTC. It yields the protein CASSHGITGTSGRATYEQYF.

This rearrangement joins TRBV25-1 to TRBJ2-6; 7 positions agree with TRBD1. This CDR3 spans 16 amino acids. The trim removed 6 bases at V and 4 bases at J, leaving 9 bases unmatched. Germline V gene sequence: CDR1 MGHDK, CDR2 SYGVNS. The DNA for the CDR3 is TGTGCCAGCAGACCGGTTACAGGGGTCGGGGCCAACGTCCTGACTTTC. Its translation is CASRPVTGVGANVLTF.

V gene TRBV18 combines with J gene TRBJ2-7, with 8 bases matching TRBD1. The CDR3 contains 15 residues. V was clipped by 3 bases and J by 3 bases; unmatched bases: 7. The germline gives CDR1 KGHSH, CDR2 LQKENI. Written as DNA, the CDR3 is TGTGCCAGCTCACCCAGACAGGGGCCGGGCTACGAGCAGTACTTC. Translating gives CASSPRQGPGYEQYF.

The chain combines TRBV5-1 with TRBJ1-2; D uncertain. Germline V CDR1 and CDR2: SGHRS, YFSETQ. This CDR3 is built from 15 residues. V dropped 0 bases and J dropped 4 bases, with 13 bases sitting between them. CDR3 DNA sequence: TGCGCCAGCAGCTTGGACACCGTCCTAGGCTATGGCTACACCTTC. As protein: CASSLDTVLGYGYTF.

The V and J genes are TRBV20-1 and TRBJ2-3; no definite D call. CDR3 size: 11 residues. Trimming cost V 2 bases and J 3 bases, with 3 bases left between them. CDR1 and CDR2 from the germline V gene are DFQATT and SNEGSKA (reference sequence). CDR3 DNA: TGCAGTGCTAGACCGACAGATACGCAGTATTTT. The encoded protein is CSARPTDTQYF.

This clone was seen a single time. V usage is TRBV5-4 and J usage is TRBJ1-2; no firm D call. Germline V gives CDR1 SGHNT, CDR2 YYREEE (reference sequence). The CDR3 covers 14 residues. V was clipped by 1 base and J by 3 bases, with 10 bases between them. The CDR3 is CASSLPRLDYGYTF. CDR3 sequence (DNA): TGTGCCAGCAGCTTGCCCAGGCTTGACTATGGCTACACCTTC. The full variable domain, completed using reference TRBV5-4 and TRBJ1-2, is ETGVTQSPTHLIKTRGQQVTLRCSSQSGHNTVSWYQQALGQGPQFIFQYYREEENGRGNFPPRFSGLQFPNYSSELNVNALELDDSALYLCASSLPRLDYGYTFGSGTRLTVV.

The V call is TRBV19, the J call TRBJ1-4; maybe TRBD1 (6 bases). This CDR3 is built from 13 residues. V was pared by 6 bases and J by 8 bases, with 13 bases between. In germline, CDR1 is LNHDA, CDR2 SQIVND (reference sequence). For the CDR3, the DNA is TGTGCCAGTAGGGGGGCGTTACTCGAAAAACTGTTTTTT. Its protein product is CASRGALLEKLFF.

The rearrangement uses TRBV27 and TRBJ2-5; unclear D gene. Looked up from germline, CDR1 is MNHEY and CDR2 is SMNVEV (reference sequence). V lost 5 bases, J lost 5 bases, and 15 bases lay in between. There are 14 residues in the CDR3. CDR3 loop: CASSRSRLRETQYF. The CDR3 nucleotides read TGTGCCAGCAGTCGGAGCCGCCTTCGGGAGACCCAGTACTTC.

This clone was counted a few times. This chain links TRBV9 with TRBJ2-1; the match to TRBD2 covers 9 bases. J was trimmed by 0 bases and V by 1 base; bases with no gene match: 2. The length of the CDR3 is 16 residues. The germline V gene encodes CDR1 SGDLS and CDR2 YYNGEE. CDR3 DNA sequence: TGTGCCAGCAGCGTAAGCGGGAGGCCCTCCTACAATGAGCAGTTCTTC. Protein product: CASSVSGRPSYNEQFF.

The chain has TRBV3-1 (or the pseudogene TRBV3-2) and TRBJ1-6; 7 bases align to TRBD1. This CDR3 comprises 16 residues. CDR1 and CDR2 (germline): LGHDT, YNNKEL (reference sequence). J gave up 7 bases and V 3 bases, and 9 bases lay outside the gene matches. CDR3 protein: CASSQSPTGSNSPLHF. As DNA, the CDR3 is TGTGCCAGCAGCCAGTCCCCGACAGGGAGCAATTCACCCCTCCACTTT.

This chain uses TRBV27 with TRBJ2-7; D possibly corresponds to TRBD2 (6 bases). The germline V and J ends were trimmed by 8 bases and 0 bases, with 14 bases remaining between them. This CDR3 region has 14 residues. Germline CDR1 reads MNHEY; CDR2 reads SMNVEV (reference sequence). The CDR3 nucleotides read TGTGCCAGCCGGGCCGGAGGGGCCTCCTACGAGCAGTACTTC. This translates into CASRAGGASYEQYF.

V is TRBV2 and J is TRBJ2-3; a possible D gene is TRBD2 (6 bases). V dropped 6 bases and J dropped 5 bases, with 15 bases sitting between them. Looked up from germline, CDR1 is SNHLY and CDR2 is FYNNEI. There are 14 residues in the CDR3. CDR3: CASRRDQSLDTQYF. In DNA, the CDR3 is TGTGCCAGCAGGCGGGACCAATCCTTAGATACGCAGTATTTT.

CDR3 loop: CASSQDLLEGGQPQHF. The CDR3 bases are TGTGCCAGCAGCCAAGATCTATTGGAGGGTGGCCAGCCCCAGCATTTT. The chain uses TRBV4-2 and TRBJ1-5; D is unclear. CDR3 length: 16 residues. V was shortened by 0 bases and J by 7 bases, with 16 bases between the two germline ends. Germline lookup yields CDR1 LGHNA and CDR2 YNFKEQ.

This clone came up once. This chain joins TRBV6-5 and TRBJ1-2; D might be TRBD1 (5 bases). Looked up from germline, CDR1 is MNHEY and CDR2 is SVGAGI. This CDR3 has 13 amino acids. Trimming removed 6 bases at V and 1 base at J, with 9 bases between. The CDR3, as DNA: TGTGCCAGCAGAAAAGACAGTAACTATGGCTACACCTTC. This gives the protein CASRKDSNYGYTF.

This clone was observed a handful of times. The chain links TRBV6-6 to TRBJ2-5; TRBD2 might be the D (6 bases). Germline CDR1 is MNHNY and CDR2 is SVGAGI (reference sequence). Deletions cut 2 bases from V and 3 bases from J, with 10 bases between. The CDR3 loop spans 14 amino acids. CDR3 bases: TGTGCCAGCAGTTACCCGGGAGACAAAGAGACCCAGTACTTC. Translation gives CASSYPGDKETQYF.

CDR3 sequence (DNA): TGTGCCAGTAGTATTCGGACAGGGGAAGGCTACACCTTC. Amino acids: CASSIRTGEGYTF. The genes are TRBV19 and TRBJ1-2, with 9 nucleotides matching TRBD1. The CDR3 sequence is 13 residues long. The V gene end was trimmed by 3 bases and the J gene end by 8 bases; junction bases not matched to a gene: 4. CDR1 and CDR2 (germline): LNHDA, SQIVND (reference sequence).

This chain joins TRBV5-1 and TRBJ1-1; 11 positions agree with TRBD1. The CDR3 runs 15 residues. V lost 4 bases to trimming and J lost 5 bases; unmatched junction nucleotides: 7. The germline gives CDR1 SGHRS, CDR2 YFSETQ. The CDR3, as DNA: TGCGCCAGCAGCATCGGGACAGGGGGTAAGACTGAAGCTTTCTTT. Protein sequence: CASSIGTGGKTEAFF.

The chain carries TRBV3-1 (or the pseudogene TRBV3-2) and TRBJ2-7; TRBD1 might be the D (8 bases). Trimming shortened V by 4 bases and J by 5 bases, and 24 bases separated the two germline ends. CDR1 and CDR2 (germline): LGHDT, YNNKEL (reference sequence). The CDR3 sequence is 17 residues long. The CDR3 region is CASSLPGGDRGGNEQYF. The DNA for the CDR3 is TGTGCCAGCAGCCTCCCCGGGGGAGACAGGGGAGGGAACGAGCAGTACTTC.

The J gene is TRBJ1-2, the V gene TRBV28, with D possibly TRBD1 on 6 matching bases. CDR1 and CDR2 (germline): MDHEN, SYDVKM. Between the trimmed V and J ends, which lost 4 bases and 6 bases, there was a span of 21 bases. CDR3 length: 16 residues. This CDR3 is CASSSQNLQGSHGYTF. DNA of the CDR3: TGTGCCAGCAGTTCCCAAAATTTACAGGGCTCACATGGCTACACCTTC.